The 20 T cell receptor beta chains listed next were all sequenced from one sample in a study of shared clonotypes between healthy human individuals. Selected positively for CCR7 and CD45RO-negative, naive CD8 cells excluded terminally differentiated effector memory CD45RA+ cells. Measured with immunoSEQ multiplex PCR; TCRdb has only the in-frame clones, and not every one. The sample carries roughly 890,000 clones, 85% to 95% recorded once. Sequencing was performed on naive CD8+ T cells sorted from blood. These receptor sequences come from a man aged 25-45 years in good health.

The chain is built from TRBV11-2 and TRBJ2-7; D possibly corresponds to TRBD1 (6 bases). CDR3 length: 14 amino acids. V was clipped by 3 bases and J by 7 bases, with 16 bases between them. CDR1 is SGHAT, CDR2 FQNNGV, per germline. The CDR3 nucleotides read TGTGCCAGCAGCTTCACAGGGTTGGATGATGAGCAGTACTTC. Translated: CASSFTGLDDEQYF.

The chain couples TRBV27 to TRBJ2-1; 11 nucleotides align to TRBD2. The V gene's germline CDR1 is MNHEY and CDR2 SMNVEV (reference sequence). The CDR3 length is 15 residues. Germline trimming cut 5 bases from V and 7 bases from J; bases unmatched to any gene: 7. The CDR3 spells CASSHGLAGGNEQFF. The CDR3 nucleotides read TGTGCCAGCAGTCACGGCCTAGCGGGAGGAAATGAGCAGTTCTTC.

In its sample, this clone was seen once. Compared with germline, one end of the junction differs, possibly owing to a read error. J is TRBJ1-1 and V is TRBV28; tentatively, D is TRBD1 (6 bases). In germline, CDR1 is MDHEN, CDR2 SYDVKM. This CDR3 region has 14 residues. The CDR3 region is CASTLAGVGTEAFF. DNA for the CDR3: TGTGCCAGCACTTTAGCAGGGGTCGGCACTGAAGCTTTCTTT.

The V gene is TRBV11-2, the J gene TRBJ2-3, with 8 nucleotides matching TRBD2. V trimming: 1 base; J trimming: 6 bases; junction bases outside the gene matches: 9. CDR3 length: 16 amino acids. Germline V gives CDR1 SGHAT, CDR2 FQNNGV. CDR3 DNA: TGTGCCAGCAGCTTAGGGCGGGAGGCCGGGTGGGATACGCAGTATTTT. This gives the protein CASSLGREAGWDTQYF.

CDR3 loop: CASSFRQGFETQYF. As DNA, the CDR3 is TGCGCCAGCAGCTTTCGGCAGGGGTTCGAGACCCAGTACTTC. The J gene is TRBJ2-5, the V gene TRBV5-1, with a possible D match to TRBD1 (6 bases). Germline V CDR1 and CDR2: SGHRS, YFSETQ. Between the trimmed V and J ends, which lost 2 bases and 5 bases, there was a span of 13 bases. The CDR3 has 14 amino acids.

With regard to this clone: Other DNA sequences in the same sample also yield this CDR3. The V and J genes are TRBV10-1 and TRBJ2-3; D is unresolved. CDR3 length equals 14 residues. Trimming took 3 bases from V and 2 from J, leaving 9 bases between them. Germline lookup yields CDR1 WNHNN and CDR2 SYGVQD (reference sequence). In DNA, the CDR3 is TGCGCCAGCAGTGAATTCGAGGACACAGATACGCAGTATTTT. It encodes CASSEFEDTDTQYF.

The chain is built from TRBV27 and TRBJ1-5, with 8 bases matching TRBD1. The trim removed 5 bases at V and 6 bases at J, leaving 6 bases unmatched. The CDR3 covers 14 residues. The germline V gene has CDR1 MNHEY and CDR2 SMNVEV (reference sequence). The CDR3 spells CASSLGQGGQPQHF. In DNA form, the CDR3 reads TGTGCCAGCAGTCTCGGACAGGGAGGTCAGCCCCAGCATTTT.

The chain has TRBV13 and TRBJ2-1; TRBD2 is a possible D gene (6 bases). The ends were cut back, 5 bases at V and 4 bases at J, with 9 bases in the middle. Germline V CDR1 and CDR2: PRHDT, FYEKMQ (reference sequence). The CDR3 totals 13 residues. CDR3 DNA: TGTGCCAGCAGCCCCGGAGGGTACAATGAGCAGTTCTTC. Residues: CASSPGGYNEQFF. Drawing the rest from reference TRBV13 and TRBJ2-1, the complete variable domain is AAGVIQSPRHLIKEKRETATLKCYPIPRHDTVYWYQQGPGQDPQFLISFYEKMQSDKGSIPDRFSAQQFSDYHSELNMSSLELGDSALYFCASSPGGYNEQFFGPGTRLTVL.

This clone was picked up one time. The V gene is TRBV5-4, the J gene TRBJ2-1, with D perhaps matching TRBD1 (5 bases). The CDR3 totals 12 residues. V was clipped by 0 bases and J by 14 bases, with 12 bases between them. CDR1 and CDR2 from the germline V gene are SGHNT and YYREEE (reference sequence). CDR3 bases: TGTGCCAGCAGCTTGGGGGGCGGCCAGGAGTTCTTC. It specifies CASSLGGGQEFF.

With regard to this clone: One end of the junction does not line up with germline, which may come from a read error. V gene TRBV7-7 combines with J gene TRBJ2-1, with D unresolved. The CDR3 length is 16 residues. Germline V lookup: CDR1 SSHAT, CDR2 FNYEAQ (reference sequence). The chain's CDR3 is CASSLILSGTYNEQFF. Written as DNA, the CDR3 is TGTGCTAGCAGCTTAATACTTTCCGGTACCTACAATGAGCAGTTCTTC.

The genes are TRBV28 and TRBJ2-1; TRBD1 matches 8 bases. The CDR3 runs 17 residues. Trimming at V came to 6 bases and at J to 2 bases, leaving 12 bases not matched to a gene. Germline assignment: CDR1 MDHEN and CDR2 SYDVKM. The CDR3 protein is CASSPSDRGGPYNEQFF. CDR3 nucleotides: TGTGCCAGCAGCCCCTCAGACAGGGGAGGACCCTACAATGAGCAGTTCTTC.

This rearrangement joins TRBV28 to TRBJ2-7, with a possible D match to TRBD2 (6 bases). Trimming pared 6 bases from V and 2 bases from J, leaving 14 bases between. This CDR3 has 14 residues. Germline V gene data show CDR1 as MDHEN and CDR2 as SYDVKM. CDR3: CASSYAGRPYEQYF. The CDR3 DNA reads as TGTGCCAGCAGCTATGCGGGACGGCCCTACGAGCAGTACTTC.

The V gene is TRBV2, the J gene TRBJ1-1; a possible D gene is TRBD1 (5 bases). The ends were cut back, 8 bases at V and 1 base at J, with 14 bases in the middle. Germline V CDR1 and CDR2: SNHLY, FYNNEI. CDR3 length equals 14 residues. The CDR3 reads CASRRGSANTEAFF. CDR3 coding DNA: TGTGCCAGCCGGAGGGGATCGGCGAACACTGAAGCTTTCTTT.

This clone was counted a single time. The J gene is TRBJ2-1, the V gene TRBV6-1; 8 bases map to TRBD2. In germline, CDR1 is MNHNS, CDR2 SASEGT. Germline trimming cut 7 bases from V and 4 bases from J; bases unmatched to any gene: 3. The CDR3 runs to 13 residues. The CDR3 bases are TGTGCCAGCATTGCGGGAGGATACAATGAGCAGTTCTTC. Translation: CASIAGGYNEQFF.

This chain links TRBV29-1 with TRBJ2-7; 10 nucleotides line up with TRBD1. The CDR3 contains 16 residues. Trimming took 4 bases from V and 6 from J; bases not matched to a gene: 15. The germline V gene has CDR1 SQVTM and CDR2 ANQGSEA. CDR3 region: CSVGPRQGASIIEQYF. The CDR3 coding sequence is TGCAGCGTTGGCCCCCGACAGGGGGCTTCTATTATCGAGCAGTACTTC.

This chain uses TRBV27 with TRBJ1-2, with D uncertain. Trimming pared 5 bases from V and 7 bases from J, leaving 14 bases between. The CDR3 runs 13 residues. In germline, CDR1 is MNHEY, CDR2 SMNVEV (reference sequence). CDR3 sequence (DNA): TGTGCCAGCAGTCCTGGGCCCCCCGGTGGCTACACCTTC. It encodes CASSPGPPGGYTF.

V and J are TRBV27 and TRBJ2-7; a possible D gene is TRBD1 (6 bases). The CDR3 consists of 14 residues. The V gene's germline CDR1 is MNHEY and CDR2 SMNVEV (reference sequence). Trimming shortened V by 5 bases and J by 3 bases, and 14 bases separated the two germline ends. This chain's CDR3 is CASSPRQVGYEQYF. In DNA, the CDR3 is TGTGCCAGCAGTCCCAGACAGGTAGGCTACGAGCAGTACTTC.

The V and J genes are TRBV7-9 and TRBJ2-7; D may match TRBD1 or TRBD2 (5 bases each). V dropped 2 bases and J dropped 3 bases, with 14 bases sitting between them. Germline V CDR1 and CDR2: SEHNR, FQNEAQ (reference sequence). This CDR3 is built from 15 residues. CDR3 sequence reads: CASSLPPGTLYEQYF. The DNA of the CDR3 is TGTGCCAGCAGCTTACCCCCCGGGACCCTCTACGAGCAGTACTTC. Full variable domain (rest looked up from reference TRBV7-9 and TRBJ2-7): DTGVSQNPRHKITKRGQNVTFRCDPISEHNRLYWYRQTLGQGPEFLTYFQNEAQLEKSRLLSDRFSAERPKGSFSTLEIQRTEQGDSAMYLCASSLPPGTLYEQYFGPGTRLTVT.

A remark on this clone: One junction end does not reproduce the germline sequence, and a read error may be involved. The rearrangement links TRBV2 to TRBJ2-2; D gene uncertain. The CDR3 runs to 14 residues. Germline V gene lookup returns CDR1 SNHLY and CDR2 FYNNEI. The CDR3 loop is CASTRTENTGELFF. The CDR3 bases are TGTGCAAGCACCCGCACAGAGAACACCGGGGAGCTGTTTTTT.

A single count supports this clone. J is TRBJ1-2 and V is TRBV25-1, with 7 bases fitting TRBD1. Per the germline V gene, CDR1 is MGHDK and CDR2 is SYGVNS. The CDR3 length is 15 residues. Unmatched junction bases numbered 9, after V lost 3 bases and J lost 5 bases. CDR3 nucleotide sequence: TGTGCCAGCAGTGACGCCCCGGGACAGCGATATGGCTACACCTTC. This sequence encodes CASSDAPGQRYGYTF.